This is a list of T cell receptor beta chains from one sample in a study of blood T cells in healthy people across ages. Each CDR3 protein gets one entry after TCRdb re-called the 5' RACE reads with MiXCR. The table lists hundreds of thousands of distinct CDR3 sequences, around 24% of them singletons. The same data also went into a second study, on T cells of mothers and their children.

The sequenced material came from blood. The receptors originated from a boy aged 10-17 years in good health. The CDR3 runs from the conserved cysteine through the conserved F or W. A D gene is named only where the DNA matches it firmly. Clone size is not always given. Where it is, it says once, few, many or a class for expanded clones.

clone size: -; V gene: TRBV28; J gene: TRBJ2-7; D gene: -; CDR3 protein: CASTPMEQPHEQYF; CDR3 DNA: TGTGCCAGCACCCCGATGGAGCAGCCCCACGAGCAGTACTTC
clone size: -; V gene: TRBV12-3/TRBV12-4; J gene: TRBJ1-2; D gene: -; CDR3 protein: CASSPLPLGSDRYTF; CDR3 DNA: TGTGCCAGCAGCCCTCTCCCTCTGGGATCGGATCGCTACACCTTC
clone size: -; V gene: TRBV24-1; J gene: TRBJ2-1; D gene: -; CDR3 protein: CATSDAQGRVGYNEQFF; CDR3 DNA: TGTGCCACCAGTGATGCACAGGGGAGGGTTGGTTATAATGAGCAGTTCTTC
clone size: few; V gene: TRBV28; J gene: TRBJ2-7; D gene: -; CDR3 protein: CASSDRVREQYF; CDR3 DNA: TGTGCCAGCAGTGACCGCGTACGGGAGCAGTACTTC
clone size: -; V gene: TRBV7-9; J gene: TRBJ2-7; D gene: -; CDR3 protein: CASSVGARDRILHEQYF; CDR3 DNA: TGTGCCAGCAGCGTAGGGGCCCGGGACCGCATTCTCCACGAGCAGTACTTC
clone size: few; V gene: TRBV7-9; J gene: TRBJ1-4; D gene: -; CDR3 protein: CASNFGDRNEKLFF; CDR3 DNA: TGTGCCAGCAACTTTGGGGATCGAAATGAAAAACTGTTTTTT
clone size: -; V gene: TRBV29-1; J gene: TRBJ2-7; D gene: TRBD1; CDR3 protein: CSVRQGSFYEQYF; CDR3 DNA: TGCAGCGTACGACAGGGGAGTTTTTACGAGCAGTACTTC
clone size: -; V gene: TRBV5-1; J gene: TRBJ2-7; D gene: -; CDR3 protein: CASSLMRGSYEQYF; CDR3 DNA: TGCGCCAGCAGCTTGATGAGGGGGTCCTACGAGCAGTACTTC
clone size: few; V gene: TRBV20-1; J gene: TRBJ2-7; D gene: TRBD1; CDR3 protein: CSARPGQYEQYF; CDR3 DNA: TGCAGTGCTCGCCCGGGACAGTACGAGCAGTACTTC
clone size: -; V gene: TRBV28; J gene: TRBJ2-3; D gene: TRBD2; CDR3 protein: CASSSLVAGETDTQYF; CDR3 DNA: TGTGCCAGCAGTTCGTTAGTAGCGGGAGAAACAGATACGCAGTATTTT
clone size: -; V gene: TRBV5-1; J gene: TRBJ2-1; D gene: TRBD2; CDR3 protein: CASSLVLAGNEQFF; CDR3 DNA: TGCGCCAGCAGCTTAGTACTAGCGGGCAATGAGCAGTTCTTC
clone size: -; V gene: TRBV29-1; J gene: TRBJ2-5; D gene: -; CDR3 protein: CSVETGGQETQYF; CDR3 DNA: TGCAGCGTAGAGACCGGAGGGCAAGAGACCCAGTACTTC
clone size: -; V gene: TRBV7-2; J gene: TRBJ2-3; D gene: -; CDR3 protein: CASSFEAGRSTDTQYF; CDR3 DNA: TGTGCCAGCAGCTTTGAAGCGGGCCGCTCCACAGATACGCAGTATTTT
clone size: -; V gene: TRBV4-3; J gene: TRBJ1-2; D gene: -; CDR3 protein: CASSPQVQGYRNYGYTF; CDR3 DNA: TGCGCCAGCAGCCCTCAAGTCCAGGGGTATCGCAACTATGGCTACACCTTC
clone size: few; V gene: TRBV7-9; J gene: TRBJ2-1; D gene: -; CDR3 protein: CASKRPGSYNEQFF; CDR3 DNA: TGTGCCAGCAAAAGACCGGGCTCGTACAATGAGCAGTTCTTC
clone size: -; V gene: TRBV20-1; J gene: TRBJ1-5; D gene: -; CDR3 protein: CSARDPGRSSNQPQHF; CDR3 DNA: TGCAGTGCTAGAGACCCAGGGAGAAGCAGCAATCAGCCCCAGCATTTT
clone size: -; V gene: TRBV2; J gene: TRBJ1-5; D gene: -; CDR3 protein: CASSEERNQPQHF; CDR3 DNA: TGTGCCAGCAGTGAAGAACGTAATCAGCCCCAGCATTTT
clone size: -; V gene: TRBV4-3; J gene: TRBJ2-2; D gene: TRBD1; CDR3 protein: CASSQDEYRGRTGELFF; CDR3 DNA: TGCGCCAGCAGCCAAGACGAGTACAGGGGAAGAACCGGGGAGCTGTTTTTT
clone size: few; V gene: TRBV28; J gene: TRBJ2-7; D gene: -; CDR3 protein: CASSLSTPSDYEQYF; CDR3 DNA: TGTGCCAGCAGTTTATCCACCCCGTCAGACTACGAGCAGTACTTC
clone size: few; V gene: TRBV7-9; J gene: TRBJ1-1; D gene: -; CDR3 protein: CASSGGEGNTEAFF; CDR3 DNA: TGTGCCAGCAGCGGAGGAGAGGGAAACACTGAAGCTTTCTTT
clone size: -; V gene: TRBV2; J gene: TRBJ1-2; D gene: -; CDR3 protein: CASSDRSDLYGYTF; CDR3 DNA: TGTGCCAGCAGTGACCGTTCGGACCTCTATGGCTACACCTTC
clone size: -; V gene: TRBV18; J gene: TRBJ2-3; D gene: -; CDR3 protein: CASSPTGPPTDTQYF; CDR3 DNA: TGTGCCAGCTCACCAACTGGCCCTCCTACAGATACGCAGTATTTT
clone size: -; V gene: TRBV3-1; J gene: TRBJ1-1; D gene: TRBD1; CDR3 protein: CASSQALTGGTEAFF; CDR3 DNA: TGTGCCAGCAGCCAAGCCCTCACAGGGGGCACTGAAGCTTTCTTT
clone size: few; V gene: TRBV7-9; J gene: TRBJ1-5; D gene: -; CDR3 protein: CASSLAGNGETYQPQHF; CDR3 DNA: TGTGCCAGCAGCTTAGCGGGAAACGGAGAAACCTATCAGCCCCAGCATTTT
clone size: few; V gene: TRBV7-9; J gene: TRBJ2-2; D gene: -; CDR3 protein: CASSLGVRRGTGELFF; CDR3 DNA: TGTGCCAGCAGCTTAGGGGTCCGGAGGGGCACCGGGGAGCTGTTTTTT
clone size: few; V gene: TRBV11-3; J gene: TRBJ1-1; D gene: -; CDR3 protein: CASSSGGGMNTEAFF; CDR3 DNA: TGTGCCAGCAGCTCGGGGGGAGGCATGAACACTGAAGCTTTCTTT
clone size: few; V gene: TRBV2; J gene: TRBJ2-7; D gene: -; CDR3 protein: CASTRGGASSYEQYF; CDR3 DNA: TGTGCCAGCACCAGGGGAGGAGCTAGCTCCTACGAGCAGTACTTC
clone size: few; V gene: TRBV20-1; J gene: TRBJ2-1; D gene: -; CDR3 protein: CSARLLVDEQFF; CDR3 DNA: TGCAGTGCTAGATTACTAGTAGATGAGCAGTTCTTC
clone size: -; V gene: TRBV28; J gene: TRBJ2-1; D gene: TRBD2; CDR3 protein: CASSLGLVDHNEQFF; CDR3 DNA: TGTGCCAGCAGTTTGGGACTAGTGGACCACAATGAACAGTTCTTC
clone size: -; V gene: TRBV13; J gene: TRBJ2-7; D gene: -; CDR3 protein: CASSHRLVGEQYF; CDR3 DNA: TGTGCCAGCAGCCATCGACTAGTTGGCGAGCAGTACTTC
clone size: -; V gene: TRBV5-6; J gene: TRBJ1-6; D gene: -; CDR3 protein: CASSYYFNSPLHF; CDR3 DNA: TGTGCCAGCAGCTACTATTTCAATTCACCCCTCCACTTT
clone size: -; V gene: TRBV4-3; J gene: TRBJ2-3; D gene: -; CDR3 protein: CASSQDPDGTDTQYF; CDR3 DNA: TGCGCCAGCAGCCAAGATCCGGATGGCACAGATACGCAGTATTTT
clone size: -; V gene: TRBV6-2/TRBV6-3; J gene: TRBJ2-3; D gene: -; CDR3 protein: CASSYSGVDTQYF; CDR3 DNA: TGTGCCAGCAGTTACTCTGGAGTGGATACGCAGTATTTT
clone size: -; V gene: TRBV11-2; J gene: TRBJ2-3; D gene: TRBD2; CDR3 protein: CASSLLLAGEMDTQYF; CDR3 DNA: TGTGCCAGCAGCCTACTACTAGCGGGGGAGATGGATACGCAGTATTTT
clone size: -; V gene: TRBV6-5; J gene: TRBJ2-7; D gene: -; CDR3 protein: CASSYVPSSYEQYF; CDR3 DNA: TGTGCCAGCAGTTACGTTCCGAGCTCCTACGAGCAGTACTTC
clone size: -; V gene: TRBV4-1; J gene: TRBJ2-3; D gene: -; CDR3 protein: CASSLRDLDTDTQYF; CDR3 DNA: TGCGCCAGCAGCCTCCGGGATTTGGACACAGATACGCAGTATTTT
clone size: few; V gene: TRBV20-1; J gene: TRBJ1-6; D gene: TRBD1; CDR3 protein: CSAGDSSYNSPLHF; CDR3 DNA: TGCAGTGCTGGGGACAGCTCCTATAATTCACCCCTCCACTTT
clone size: few; V gene: TRBV28; J gene: TRBJ2-5; D gene: -; CDR3 protein: CASSPLFSPRGQETQYF; CDR3 DNA: TGTGCCAGCAGTCCGTTATTTAGTCCAAGAGGGCAAGAGACCCAGTACTTC
clone size: -; V gene: TRBV27; J gene: TRBJ2-1; D gene: -; CDR3 protein: CASKMAGSHNEQFF; CDR3 DNA: TGTGCCAGCAAGATGGCAGGGTCGCACAATGAGCAGTTCTTC
clone size: -; V gene: TRBV2; J gene: TRBJ2-1; D gene: -; CDR3 protein: CASSESSYSNEQFF; CDR3 DNA: TGTGCCAGCAGTGAAAGTTCTTACTCCAATGAGCAGTTCTTC
clone size: -; V gene: TRBV29-1; J gene: TRBJ1-2; D gene: TRBD1; CDR3 protein: CSVRTGTNYGYTF; CDR3 DNA: TGCAGCGTCCGGACAGGGACTAACTATGGCTACACCTTC
clone size: -; V gene: TRBV6-5; J gene: TRBJ1-4; D gene: TRBD1; CDR3 protein: CASGQGFEKPFF; CDR3 DNA: TGTGCCAGCGGACAGGGATTTGAAAAACCGTTTTTT
clone size: -; V gene: TRBV6-2/TRBV6-3; J gene: TRBJ2-2; D gene: -; CDR3 protein: CASSSQDTGELFF; CDR3 DNA: TGTGCCAGCAGTTCACAAGACACCGGGGAGCTGTTTTTT
clone size: -; V gene: TRBV28; J gene: TRBJ2-5; D gene: TRBD2; CDR3 protein: CASSLLAGSSGETQYF; CDR3 DNA: TGTGCCAGCAGTTTATTGGCGGGTTCTAGCGGAGAGACCCAGTACTTC
clone size: few; V gene: TRBV12-3/TRBV12-4; J gene: TRBJ1-1; D gene: -; CDR3 protein: CASSTGRIGQLNTEAFF; CDR3 DNA: TGTGCCAGCAGCACCGGACGCATCGGGCAGTTGAACACTGAAGCTTTCTTT
clone size: few; V gene: TRBV4-3; J gene: TRBJ2-1; D gene: -; CDR3 protein: CASSQVYRTLYNEQFF; CDR3 DNA: TGCGCCAGCAGCCAAGTTTACAGGACTCTATACAATGAGCAGTTCTTC
clone size: few; V gene: TRBV24-1; J gene: TRBJ2-2; D gene: -; CDR3 protein: CATSEIGTDNTGELFF; CDR3 DNA: TGTGCCACCAGTGAAATTGGGACGGATAACACCGGGGAGCTGTTTTTT
clone size: -; V gene: TRBV29-1; J gene: TRBJ2-5; D gene: -; CDR3 protein: CSVLGTQETQYF; CDR3 DNA: TGCAGCGTCCTGGGGACCCAAGAGACCCAGTACTTC
clone size: -; V gene: TRBV7-9; J gene: TRBJ1-1; D gene: TRBD1; CDR3 protein: CASSLGQGASAFF; CDR3 DNA: TGTGCCAGCAGCCTGGGACAGGGGGCTTCAGCTTTCTTT
clone size: -; V gene: TRBV7-9; J gene: TRBJ2-3; D gene: -; CDR3 protein: CASSLGKTALHTDTQYF; CDR3 DNA: TGTGCCAGCAGCTTAGGAAAAACGGCCCTACACACAGATACGCAGTATTTT
clone size: few; V gene: TRBV7-9; J gene: TRBJ2-4; D gene: TRBD1; CDR3 protein: CASSDRGVVGDIQYF; CDR3 DNA: TGTGCCAGCAGCGACAGGGGGGTTGTTGGAGACATTCAGTACTTC
clone size: -; V gene: TRBV27; J gene: TRBJ2-1; D gene: -; CDR3 protein: CASSLFGPSPYNEQFF; CDR3 DNA: TGTGCCAGCAGTTTATTTGGTCCCTCACCGTACAATGAGCAGTTCTTC
clone size: -; V gene: TRBV7-8; J gene: TRBJ1-1; D gene: TRBD1; CDR3 protein: CASSLRATGGTEAFF; CDR3 DNA: TGTGCCAGCAGCTTGAGGGCGACAGGGGGAACTGAAGCTTTCTTT
clone size: few; V gene: TRBV6-2/TRBV6-3; J gene: TRBJ2-1; D gene: -; CDR3 protein: CASNARDAAYNEQFF; CDR3 DNA: TGTGCCAGCAATGCTCGGGACGCGGCCTACAATGAGCAGTTCTTC
clone size: -; V gene: TRBV4-3; J gene: TRBJ2-5; D gene: -; CDR3 protein: CASSQDPRGGQETQYF; CDR3 DNA: TGCGCCAGCAGCCAAGATCCCCGAGGGGGCCAAGAGACCCAGTACTTC
clone size: -; V gene: TRBV29-1; J gene: TRBJ1-3; D gene: -; CDR3 protein: CSVEEPRHGVEGNTIYF; CDR3 DNA: TGCAGCGTTGAGGAACCCCGGCACGGGGTCGAAGGAAACACCATATATTTT
clone size: -; V gene: TRBV24-1; J gene: TRBJ2-7; D gene: TRBD2; CDR3 protein: CATSAELAGEQYF; CDR3 DNA: TGTGCCACCAGTGCCGAACTAGCGGGCGAGCAGTACTTC
clone size: few; V gene: TRBV20-1; J gene: TRBJ2-1; D gene: -; CDR3 protein: CSARDFASASYNEQFF; CDR3 DNA: TGCAGTGCTAGAGATTTCGCTAGCGCGTCCTACAATGAGCAGTTCTTC
clone size: few; V gene: TRBV20-1; J gene: TRBJ1-2; D gene: TRBD1; CDR3 protein: CSAPVGMSDRGGINYGYTF; CDR3 DNA: TGCAGTGCTCCAGTTGGCATGTCAGACAGGGGAGGAATTAACTATGGCTACACCTTC